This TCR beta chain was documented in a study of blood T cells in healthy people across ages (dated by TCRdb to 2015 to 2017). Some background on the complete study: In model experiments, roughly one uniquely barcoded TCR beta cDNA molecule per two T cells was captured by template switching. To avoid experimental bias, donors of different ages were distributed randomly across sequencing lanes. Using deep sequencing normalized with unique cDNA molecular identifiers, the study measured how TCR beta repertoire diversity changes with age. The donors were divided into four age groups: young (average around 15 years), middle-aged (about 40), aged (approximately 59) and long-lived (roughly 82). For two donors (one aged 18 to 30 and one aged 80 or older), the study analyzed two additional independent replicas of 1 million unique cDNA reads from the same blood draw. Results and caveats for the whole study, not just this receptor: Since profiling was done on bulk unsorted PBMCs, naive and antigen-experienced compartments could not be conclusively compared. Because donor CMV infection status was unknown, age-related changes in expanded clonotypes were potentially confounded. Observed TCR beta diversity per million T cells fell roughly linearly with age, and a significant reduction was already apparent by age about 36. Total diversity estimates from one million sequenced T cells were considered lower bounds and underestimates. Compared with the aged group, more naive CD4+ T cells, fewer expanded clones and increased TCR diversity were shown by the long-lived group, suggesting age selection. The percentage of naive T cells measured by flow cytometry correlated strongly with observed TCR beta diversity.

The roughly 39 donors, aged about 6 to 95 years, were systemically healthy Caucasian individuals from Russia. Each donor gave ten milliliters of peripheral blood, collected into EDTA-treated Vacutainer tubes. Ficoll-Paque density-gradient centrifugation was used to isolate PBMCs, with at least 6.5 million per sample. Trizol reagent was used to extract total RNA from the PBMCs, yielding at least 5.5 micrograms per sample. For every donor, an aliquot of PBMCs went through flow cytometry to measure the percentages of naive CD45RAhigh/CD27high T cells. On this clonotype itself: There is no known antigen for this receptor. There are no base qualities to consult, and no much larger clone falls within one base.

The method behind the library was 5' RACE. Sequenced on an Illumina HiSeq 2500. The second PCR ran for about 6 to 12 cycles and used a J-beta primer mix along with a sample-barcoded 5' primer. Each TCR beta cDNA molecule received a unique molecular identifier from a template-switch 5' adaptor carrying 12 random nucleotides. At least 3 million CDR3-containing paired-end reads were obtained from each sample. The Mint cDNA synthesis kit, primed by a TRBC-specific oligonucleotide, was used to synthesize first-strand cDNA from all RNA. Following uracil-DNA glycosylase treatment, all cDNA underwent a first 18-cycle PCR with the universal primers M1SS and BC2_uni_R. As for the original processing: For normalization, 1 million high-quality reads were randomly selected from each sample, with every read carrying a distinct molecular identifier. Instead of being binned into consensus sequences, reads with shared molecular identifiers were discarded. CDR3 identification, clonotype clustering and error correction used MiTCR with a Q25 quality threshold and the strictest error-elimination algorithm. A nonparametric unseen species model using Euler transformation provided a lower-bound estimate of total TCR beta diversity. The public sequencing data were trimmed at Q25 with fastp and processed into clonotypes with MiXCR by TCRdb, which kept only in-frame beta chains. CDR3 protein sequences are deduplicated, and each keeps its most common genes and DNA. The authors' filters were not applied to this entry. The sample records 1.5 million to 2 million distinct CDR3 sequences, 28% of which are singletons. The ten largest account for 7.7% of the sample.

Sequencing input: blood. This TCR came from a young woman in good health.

The CDR3 amino acid sequence is: CASKGIAVGSGQETQYF. The nucleotide sequence is given as TGTGCCAGTAAGGGCATCGCAGTGGGCTCAGGCCAAGAGACCCAGTACTTC. This receptor chain uses TRBV19 and TRBJ2-5, with the D gene call left open. CDR1 and CDR2 are read off the germline V gene (reference sequence) as LNHDA and SQIVND. V is shortened by 7 bases, J by 1 base, and the region joining them spans 22 bases. The CDR3, cysteine through phenylalanine, is 17 amino acids long. Only the CDR3 DNA is retained, 51 bases long and in frame from the first base. The CDR3, completed at both ends by the reference TRBV19 and TRBJ2-5 genes, gives the full variable domain DGGITQSPKYLFRKEGQNVTLSCEQNLNHDAMYWYRQDPGQGLRLIYYSQIVNDFQKGDIAEGYSVSREKKESFPLTVTSAQKNPTAFYLCASKGIAVGSGQETQYFGPGTRLLVL.